In this sample, the clone carrying this T cell receptor (beta chain) turned up a few times. Method: immunoSEQ multiplex PCR; TCRdb's copy keeps in-frame clones and lacks some. The sample has roughly 64,000 clones, 95% to 96% seen once. The sequenced cases were selected for having the highest brain T cell transcript signatures. Pre-surgery treatment included at least one anti-epileptic drug. The sample is drawn from a study of brain T cells in children with intractable seizures. Per germline, CDR1 SGHAT and CDR2 FQNNGV. Trimming took 5 bases from V and 1 from J, leaving 12 bases between them. This CDR3 spans 16 amino acids.

The chain has TRBV11-2 and TRBJ1-6; the D is unclear. This TCR came from a boy under two years old with focal cortical dysplasia and intractable seizures. The source was peripheral blood, collected at surgery. CDR3 sequence reads: CASSPTELSYNSPLHF. The DNA for the CDR3 is TGTGCCAGCAGCCCCACGGAGCTTTCCTATAATTCACCCCTCCACTTT.